This T cell receptor beta chain appears in the sequencing data of a study of post-analysis software for immune sequencing data. Unique molecular identifiers were present in the TCR beta cDNA libraries. TCRdb re-called the PCR reads with MiXCR, one entry per CDR3 protein. This table holds 750,000 to 950,000 distinct CDR3 sequences, 53% found once. The germline CDR1 and CDR2 sequences are SQVTM and ANQGSEA. The CDR3 is made up of 12 amino acids. In its sample, this clonotype was seen a few times. Its antigen is unidentified. General study results and limits: Patients carried roughly 5 TRBV segments more frequently than controls did, and TRBV5-6, TRBV5-1 and TRBV20-1 were among them.

The sequence was obtained from a girl aged 5-17 years with multiple sclerosis. Material: blood. This rearrangement joins TRBV29-1 to TRBJ2-5; the match to TRBD1 covers 9 bases. Judging by the DNA end, TRBJ2-7 fits better; the J call may be wrong. In nucleotides, the CDR3 is TGCAGCGTTGGCGGGACAGGGCACGAGCAGTACTTC. Translation: CSVGGTGHEQYF.